This T cell receptor beta chain is drawn from a study of early T cells in non-severe SARS-CoV-2 infection. Study at large: Bulk RNA taken from unsorted whole blood was sequenced, leaving chains unpaired. Study-wide results and caveats: Matches to VDJdb favored anti-spike CD8 responses and missed private and CD4 specificities.

This CDR3 comprises 14 residues. The germline CDR1 and CDR2 sequences are MNHEY and SMNVEV (reference sequence). V gave up 0 bases and J gave up 1 base, with 5 bases separating them. Note on this clonotype: What it binds is unknown.

TCRdb re-derived calls from the 5' RACE reads in MiXCR, one entry per CDR3 protein. The table lists roughly 83,000 distinct CDR3 sequences, around 9.3% of them singletons. This TCR was sampled from an adult who was a healthcare worker with PCR-confirmed SARS-CoV-2 infection or an uninfected control (not recorded which). Here the sequenced sample was whole blood, taken at baseline. The chain couples TRBV27 to TRBJ2-3; D is undetermined. CDR3 DNA sequence: TGTGCCAGCAGTTTATCGAAAGGCACAGATACGCAGTATTTT. It yields the protein CASSLSKGTDTQYF.